These T cell receptor beta chains were read from a single sample in a study of blood T cell repertoires in COVID-19. Assay used: immunoSEQ multiplex PCR; TCRdb lists only in-frame clones, some missing. In the table there are approximately 190,000 clones, about 86% of which are singletons. Material: peripheral blood. Receptor source: a man under 40 with active or convalescent COVID-19. Both conserved end residues are part of each CDR3. The D gene is left open where the match is weak. Rows may omit the clone size; those that give it use once, few, many or a size class.

clone_size: .
cdr3_length: 14
j_call: TRBJ2-2
d_call: TRBD1
v_call: TRBV19
cdr3_nt: TGTGCCAGTAGTTCGGGACAGGTCACCGGGGAGCTGTTTTTT
cdr3_aa: CASSSGQVTGELFF

clone_size: once
cdr3_length: 14
j_call: TRBJ1-3
d_call: TRBD1
v_call: TRBV6-5
cdr3_nt: TGTGCCACCGGACAGGGCATCTCTGGAAACACCATATATTTT
cdr3_aa: CATGQGISGNTIYF

clone_size: .
cdr3_length: 19
j_call: TRBJ2-1
d_call: TRBD2
v_call: TRBV5-1
cdr3_nt: TGCGCCAGCATGGGCGTAGCGGGAGTGCCCTCCAGCTCCTACAATGAGCAGTTCTTC
cdr3_aa: CASMGVAGVPSSSYNEQFF

clone_size: .
cdr3_length: 14
j_call: TRBJ1-2
d_call: TRBD1
v_call: TRBV6-1
cdr3_nt: TGTGCCAGCAGTGAAGCCGGGACAGTCTATGGCTACACCTTC
cdr3_aa: CASSEAGTVYGYTF

clone_size: .
cdr3_length: 17
j_call: TRBJ2-1
d_call: TRBD2
v_call: TRBV5-4
cdr3_nt: TGTGCCAGCAGCTTGGGGGGGACTAGCGGGTTCTACAATGAGCAGTTCTTC
cdr3_aa: CASSLGGTSGFYNEQFF

clone_size: .
cdr3_length: 15
j_call: TRBJ2-3
d_call: TRBD1
v_call: TRBV6-5
cdr3_nt: TGTGCCAGCAGTTACTCCCCAGACAGGGCGGATACGCAGTATTTT
cdr3_aa: CASSYSPDRADTQYF

clone_size: .
cdr3_length: 15
j_call: TRBJ2-7
d_call: TRBD2
v_call: TRBV6-5
cdr3_nt: TGTGCCAGCAGTTACTCTAGCGGGAGTGACTACGAGCAGTACTTC
cdr3_aa: CASSYSSGSDYEQYF

clone_size: .
cdr3_length: 18
j_call: TRBJ2-5
d_call: TRBD1
v_call: TRBV3-1/TRBV3-2
cdr3_nt: TGTGCCAGCAGCCAAAGCCACTCCCGGGACAGGGGCGGGGAGACCCAGTACTTC
cdr3_aa: CASSQSHSRDRGGETQYF

clone_size: .
cdr3_length: 13
j_call: TRBJ1-6
d_call: .
v_call: TRBV20-1
cdr3_nt: TGCAGTGCCAGTGCGATCGGTGGTTCACCCCTCCACTTT
cdr3_aa: CSASAIGGSPLHF

clone_size: .
cdr3_length: 15
j_call: TRBJ1-2
d_call: .
v_call: TRBV28
cdr3_nt: TGTGCCAGCAGTTTGGAACAGGTCCGACATCATGGCTACACCTTC
cdr3_aa: CASSLEQVRHHGYTF

clone_size: .
cdr3_length: 13
j_call: TRBJ1-1
d_call: .
v_call: TRBV19
cdr3_nt: TGTGCCAGCGACCCCGGAGCTTACACTGAAGCTTTCTTT
cdr3_aa: CASDPGAYTEAFF

clone_size: .
cdr3_length: 14
j_call: TRBJ1-2
d_call: TRBD1
v_call: TRBV5-6
cdr3_nt: TGTGCCAGCAGCCGGGACAGGGTGAACTATGGCTACACCTTC
cdr3_aa: CASSRDRVNYGYTF

clone_size: .
cdr3_length: 16
j_call: TRBJ1-3
d_call: TRBD1
v_call: TRBV6-4
cdr3_nt: TGTGCCAGCAGCCTCGGACAGGGGGCGTTTGGAAACACCATATATTTT
cdr3_aa: CASSLGQGAFGNTIYF

clone_size: .
cdr3_length: 15
j_call: TRBJ1-2
d_call: TRBD1
v_call: TRBV6-5
cdr3_nt: TGTGCCAGCAGTCCGACAGGGGGGGAGTACTATGGCTACACCTTC
cdr3_aa: CASSPTGGEYYGYTF

clone_size: .
cdr3_length: 12
j_call: TRBJ1-1
d_call: TRBD1
v_call: TRBV5-6
cdr3_nt: TGTGCCAGCGCAATACAGGGGACTGAAGCTTTCTTT
cdr3_aa: CASAIQGTEAFF

clone_size: .
cdr3_length: 15
j_call: TRBJ2-3
d_call: .
v_call: TRBV7-9
cdr3_nt: TGTGCCAGCAGCGGTCGACTGAGGATCACAGATACGCAGTATTTT
cdr3_aa: CASSGRLRITDTQYF

clone_size: .
cdr3_length: 13
j_call: TRBJ1-1
d_call: .
v_call: TRBV4-1
cdr3_nt: TGCGCCAGCAGCCAAGCCAAATACACTGAAGCTTTCTTT
cdr3_aa: CASSQAKYTEAFF

clone_size: .
cdr3_length: 15
j_call: TRBJ2-2
d_call: TRBD2
v_call: TRBV10-3
cdr3_nt: TGTGCCATCAGTGTACTAGCGGGGGCCCTAGCGGAGCTGTTTTTT
cdr3_aa: CAISVLAGALAELFF

clone_size: few
cdr3_length: 11
j_call: TRBJ1-2
d_call: .
v_call: TRBV3-1/TRBV3-2
cdr3_nt: TGTGCCAGCAGCCAGCAGGGGGGCTACACCTTC
cdr3_aa: CASSQQGGYTF

clone_size: .
cdr3_length: 15
j_call: TRBJ2-3
d_call: TRBD2
v_call: TRBV10-3
cdr3_nt: TGTGCCATCAGCTTAGCGGGAGGGCAGGGAGATACGCAGTATTTT
cdr3_aa: CAISLAGGQGDTQYF

clone_size: .
cdr3_length: 15
j_call: TRBJ2-1
d_call: TRBD1
v_call: TRBV6-5
cdr3_nt: TGTGCCAGCAGAGGGGACAGGGGGCTCTACAATGAGCAGTTCTTC
cdr3_aa: CASRGDRGLYNEQFF

clone_size: .
cdr3_length: 19
j_call: TRBJ2-5
d_call: TRBD2
v_call: TRBV7-9
cdr3_nt: TGTGCCAGCAGCTTTGGGAGGGCTAGCGGGAGGGCCCGGGACGAGACCCAGTACTTC
cdr3_aa: CASSFGRASGRARDETQYF

clone_size: .
cdr3_length: 13
j_call: TRBJ1-6
d_call: TRBD1
v_call: TRBV27
cdr3_nt: TGTGCCAGCAGAGAGACAGGGGGTTCACCCCTCCACTTT
cdr3_aa: CASRETGGSPLHF

clone_size: .
cdr3_length: 16
j_call: TRBJ2-2
d_call: TRBD1
v_call: TRBV19
cdr3_nt: TGTGCCAGTAGTACCCTGGGACAGGGGATCACCGGGGAGCTGTTTTTT
cdr3_aa: CASSTLGQGITGELFF

clone_size: once
cdr3_length: 14
j_call: TRBJ2-1
d_call: .
v_call: TRBV7-9
cdr3_nt: TGTGCCAGCAGCTTAAGCGGGTCCACCAATGAGCAGTTCTTC
cdr3_aa: CASSLSGSTNEQFF

clone_size: .
cdr3_length: 16
j_call: TRBJ2-5
d_call: .
v_call: TRBV5-1
cdr3_nt: TGCGCCAGCGGGGGAAATGTGACTAGAAGTATGGAGACCCAGTACTTC
cdr3_aa: CASGGNVTRSMETQYF

clone_size: .
cdr3_length: 15
j_call: TRBJ2-7
d_call: TRBD1
v_call: TRBV7-9
cdr3_nt: TGTGCCAGCAGCCCCCGGGACAGGTTTTCCTACGAGCAGTACTTC
cdr3_aa: CASSPRDRFSYEQYF

clone_size: few
cdr3_length: 15
j_call: TRBJ2-7
d_call: .
v_call: TRBV2
cdr3_nt: TGTGCCAGCAGTACCTCCTTGGGCGGGGCGAGGGAGCAGTACTTC
cdr3_aa: CASSTSLGGAREQYF

clone_size: .
cdr3_length: 14
j_call: TRBJ1-1
d_call: .
v_call: TRBV10-1
cdr3_nt: TGCGCCAGCAGTGAGAAGATAGGGGGATCGGGAGCTTTCTTT
cdr3_aa: CASSEKIGGSGAFF

clone_size: .
cdr3_length: 15
j_call: TRBJ1-2
d_call: TRBD1
v_call: TRBV7-3
cdr3_nt: TGTGCCAGCAGCCTTCGGGACAGGGGGCACTATGGCTACACCTTC
cdr3_aa: CASSLRDRGHYGYTF

clone_size: .
cdr3_length: 17
j_call: TRBJ2-7
d_call: .
v_call: TRBV27
cdr3_nt: TGTGCCAACACCGGGACTTCGTGGCTGGGGGGCTCCTACGAGCAGTACTTC
cdr3_aa: CANTGTSWLGGSYEQYF

clone_size: .
cdr3_length: 17
j_call: TRBJ1-3
d_call: TRBD1
v_call: TRBV19
cdr3_nt: TGTGCCAGCATGTCGCCCCAGGGACGCAGGGGGGGAAACACCATATATTTT
cdr3_aa: CASMSPQGRRGGNTIYF

clone_size: .
cdr3_length: 15
j_call: TRBJ2-1
d_call: .
v_call: TRBV7-8
cdr3_nt: TGTGCCAGCAGCTTAGCCGGGGCAGGGGACAATGAGCAGTTCTTC
cdr3_aa: CASSLAGAGDNEQFF

clone_size: .
cdr3_length: 12
j_call: TRBJ2-1
d_call: .
v_call: TRBV30
cdr3_nt: TGTGCCTGGTACCGGGACTACAATGAGCAGTTCTTC
cdr3_aa: CAWYRDYNEQFF

clone_size: .
cdr3_length: 15
j_call: TRBJ1-1
d_call: TRBD1
v_call: TRBV14
cdr3_nt: TGTGCCAGCAGCCTAACAGGGGGCCCCAACACTGAAGCTTTCTTT
cdr3_aa: CASSLTGGPNTEAFF

clone_size: .
cdr3_length: 13
j_call: TRBJ1-2
d_call: TRBD1
v_call: TRBV19
cdr3_nt: TGTGCCAGTAGTATCGGACAGGGGCAAGGCTACACCTTC
cdr3_aa: CASSIGQGQGYTF

clone_size: .
cdr3_length: 15
j_call: TRBJ1-2
d_call: TRBD1
v_call: TRBV6-5
cdr3_nt: TGTGCCAGCAGTCACGGGACAGGGGGAGTGGACGGCTACACCTTC
cdr3_aa: CASSHGTGGVDGYTF

clone_size: .
cdr3_length: 17
j_call: TRBJ2-5
d_call: TRBD1
v_call: TRBV15
cdr3_nt: TGTGCCACCAGCGTCAAGGGGGCAAGATGGGGGAAAGAGACCCAGTACTTC
cdr3_aa: CATSVKGARWGKETQYF

clone_size: .
cdr3_length: 14
j_call: TRBJ1-2
d_call: .
v_call: TRBV7-3
cdr3_nt: TGTGCCAGCAGCTTAGAACCAGGGCTCTATGGCTACACCTTC
cdr3_aa: CASSLEPGLYGYTF

clone_size: .
cdr3_length: 17
j_call: TRBJ1-4
d_call: TRBD1
v_call: TRBV27
cdr3_nt: TGTGCCAGCAGTTTATATCAGGACAGGGGTATTAATGAAAAACTGTTTTTT
cdr3_aa: CASSLYQDRGINEKLFF

clone_size: .
cdr3_length: 13
j_call: TRBJ1-6
d_call: .
v_call: TRBV19
cdr3_nt: TGTGCCAGTAGTGCCGACATCAATTCACCCCTCCACTTT
cdr3_aa: CASSADINSPLHF

clone_size: .
cdr3_length: 14
j_call: TRBJ2-5
d_call: .
v_call: TRBV5-4
cdr3_nt: TGTGCCAGCAGCTTGGCAGGGTTCAGGGAGACCCAGTACTTC
cdr3_aa: CASSLAGFRETQYF

clone_size: .
cdr3_length: 14
j_call: TRBJ1-3
d_call: .
v_call: TRBV30
cdr3_nt: TGTGCCTGGAGGGTCCCGAGCTCTGGAAACACCATATATTTT
cdr3_aa: CAWRVPSSGNTIYF

clone_size: .
cdr3_length: 14
j_call: TRBJ1-2
d_call: TRBD1
v_call: TRBV24-1
cdr3_nt: TGTGCCACCAGTTGGGACAGGAGAGTCTATGGCTACACCTTC
cdr3_aa: CATSWDRRVYGYTF

clone_size: .
cdr3_length: 15
j_call: TRBJ1-1
d_call: .
v_call: TRBV6-5
cdr3_nt: TGTGCCAGCAGTAGTCAGGGCCTTATGAACACTGAAGCTTTCTTT
cdr3_aa: CASSSQGLMNTEAFF

clone_size: .
cdr3_length: 13
j_call: TRBJ1-2
d_call: TRBD1
v_call: TRBV3-1/TRBV3-2
cdr3_nt: TGTGCCAGCAGCCCGACAGGGGGTTATGGCTACACCTTC
cdr3_aa: CASSPTGGYGYTF

clone_size: .
cdr3_length: 15
j_call: TRBJ1-1
d_call: TRBD1
v_call: TRBV7-9
cdr3_nt: TGTGCCAGCAGCTTATACCCTCGGACAGGGAGTGAAGCTTTCTTT
cdr3_aa: CASSLYPRTGSEAFF

clone_size: .
cdr3_length: 16
j_call: TRBJ2-1
d_call: .
v_call: TRBV7-2
cdr3_nt: TGTGCCAGCAGCTTAGCGGGCACGAGCTCCTACAATGAGCAGTTCTTC
cdr3_aa: CASSLAGTSSYNEQFF

clone_size: .
cdr3_length: 18
j_call: TRBJ2-1
d_call: TRBD2
v_call: TRBV6-2/TRBV6-3
cdr3_nt: TGTGCCAGCAGTTACTACGGGAGGGCCCTAGGGGCCTACAATGAGCAGTTCTTC
cdr3_aa: CASSYYGRALGAYNEQFF

clone_size: .
cdr3_length: 13
j_call: TRBJ2-3
d_call: .
v_call: TRBV6-9
cdr3_nt: TGTGCCAGCGGGGCGGGATTCACAGATACGCAGTATTTT
cdr3_aa: CASGAGFTDTQYF

clone_size: .
cdr3_length: 12
j_call: TRBJ1-1
d_call: .
v_call: TRBV6-2/TRBV6-3
cdr3_nt: TGTGCCAGCAGCGCCCAGGGGACTGAAGCTTTCTTT
cdr3_aa: CASSAQGTEAFF

clone_size: .
cdr3_length: 15
j_call: TRBJ2-1
d_call: TRBD1
v_call: TRBV5-1
cdr3_nt: TGCGCCAGCAGCTTGCCCGGGACAGGGCAATCAGGGCAGTTCTTC
cdr3_aa: CASSLPGTGQSGQFF

clone_size: once
cdr3_length: 15
j_call: TRBJ1-1
d_call: .
v_call: TRBV5-1
cdr3_nt: TGCGCCAGCAGCTTGGTAACAGGGTGGGCATTTGAAGCTTTCTTT
cdr3_aa: CASSLVTGWAFEAFF

clone_size: .
cdr3_length: 15
j_call: TRBJ1-2
d_call: .
v_call: TRBV4-1
cdr3_nt: TGCGCCAGCAGCCAAGTCGGGGGGGGTGACTATGGCTACACCTTC
cdr3_aa: CASSQVGGGDYGYTF